This T cell receptor (beta chain) was retrieved from a study of T cells after yellow fever vaccination (dated by TCRdb to the late 2010s). About the study as a whole: The SMART-Seq v4 Ultra Low Input RNA kit was used to prepare libraries from fractions with low cell numbers. To follow T-cell clones before and after both primary and booster YFV17D yellow fever vaccination, bulk TCR alpha and beta repertoires underwent longitudinal sequencing. Two healthy male donors, one aged 18 to 29 and one aged 30 to 39 years, were included in the cohort. Blood was drawn at multiple timepoints before and after primary and secondary immunization, with bulk PBMC replicates and cell subsets isolated.

CDR3 length: 15 amino acids, cysteine to phenylalanine. Only the CDR3 DNA is retained, 45 bases long and in frame from the first base. CDR1 and CDR2 are drawn from the germline V gene (reference sequence): SEHNR, FQNEAQ. Trimming takes 3 bases off V and 8 bases off J; junction bases not matched to a gene: 7. This clonotype was picked up many times. The antigen it recognizes is unknown. No clone much larger than this one lies a single base away; base qualities are absent. Sequencer: Illumina NovaSeq 6000. Synthesis of TCR cDNA relied on 5'RACE template switching, a step that introduced a universal primer site along with unique molecular identifiers. Priming of cDNA synthesis was performed from both the TCR alpha and TCR beta constant segments. Library amplification involved two PCR steps, and the second step added sample barcodes and sequencing adapters. Libraries were sequenced on Illumina HiSeq 2500 (2x100 bp) or NovaSeq (2x150 bp). The authors' analysis ran thus. Reads were demultiplexed and collapsed into UMI consensus sequences with MIGEC, and V(D)J alignment was performed with MiXCR. Vaccine-responding clonotypes were identified with edgeR using replicate PBMC samples, with FDR below 0.01 and a log2 fold change above 5 up to day 15 being required. CD4 or CD8 identity was assigned to each bulk clonotype according to whether the clonotype was present at higher abundance in the sequenced CD4 repertoire or the sequenced CD8 repertoire. TCRdb itself trimmed the public reads at Q25 with fastp, ran MiXCR and retained productive beta chains. Rows are combined by CDR3 protein, so each entry shows the most common genes and DNA. TCRdb's processing, not the authors' own work, is the source of the V and J calls. The sample data list some 320,000 distinct CDR3 sequences, and about 10% of these were observed just once. The ten biggest clones cover 3% to 4% of the sample.

The research as a whole found: Most clones expanded after primary vaccination (around 96% of CD4 and over 80% of CD8) were re-detected after the booster, suggesting that broad memory maintenance occurred. A small fraction of clonotypes showed up in both the CD4 and CD8 compartments, probably as a result of convergent recombination. Because only a couple of donors were included in the study, the extent to which the findings can be generalized is limited. The secondary T-cell response was found to be weaker but faster than the primary response, with a peak reached on day 5 rather than on day 15. Because abundant contaminating clonotypes from the bulk population could be contained in FACS-sorted repertoires, computational filtering was required.

The treatment or condition label, read with the paper, signifies: live attenuated yellow fever vaccine strain. PBMCs were isolated from peripheral blood using a standard Ficoll-Paque protocol. Dynabeads CD4 and CD8 positive selection kits were used to isolate CD4 and CD8 T-cell fractions. TriZol was used to extract RNA from bulk PBMCs, from CD4 and CD8 fractions, and from dextramer-positive and dextramer-negative fractions. The chain links TRBV7-9 with TRBJ2-1; TRBD2 fits 10 bases in the junction. The sample was CD4+ T cells sorted from PBMCs, taken 5 days after the yellow fever booster vaccination. This TCR was sampled from a man aged 18-30 years who received the YFV17D yellow fever vaccine. The nucleotides are TGTGCCAGCAGCTTGAAGCGGGGGGGCCTCGATGAGCAGTTCTTC. It codes for CASSLKRGGLDEQFF.